This TCR beta chain was recovered during a study of OX40 agonist ivuxolimab in advanced cancers. Overall study: From about 23 to 85 years was the age range, with a mean of around 57 years, and about 83% were male.

Study observations and caveats: The specificity for antigen of the expanded peripheral T cells was not determined. Among the lowest peripheral clonal expansion occurred in 0.1-3.0 mg/kg partial responders. Fewer expanded clones were found on average in CD4+ than in CD8+ T cells.

This clone was seen once. The antigen is unknown. Generated by immunoSEQ multiplex PCR, the TCRdb table keeps only in-frame clones and is missing some. The sample has 65,000 to 90,000 clones; 80% to 90% are singletons. Here the sequenced sample was CD4+ or CD8+ T cells sorted from blood, taken in a trial of the OX40 agonist ivuxolimab. The TCR was taken from an adult with an advanced solid tumor such as melanoma, head and neck, liver or kidney cancer.

CDR3 nucleotide sequence: TGTGCCACCAGCCCCCCAGGGACAAGATACAATGAGCAGTTCTTC. This gives the protein CATSPPGTRYNEQFF. The chain carries TRBV15 and TRBJ2-1, with D possibly TRBD1 on 6 matching bases. The CDR3 has 15 amino acids. The V and J ends lost 5 bases and 4 bases respectively, with 15 bases between them. CDR1 and CDR2 from the germline V gene are LNHNV and YYDKDF (reference sequence).